This TCR beta chain comes out of a study of blood T cell repertoires in COVID-19. Across the study: Nucleic acid was either cDNA or gDNA, and it came from T cells, B-cell-depleted T cells, or PBMCs.

Those enrolled, adults aged roughly 18 to 100 years, came from 25 or so US areas. Per the original methods: Amplification of reference gene primers was used by the study to estimate nucleated cell counts. Generated by immunoSEQ multiplex PCR, the TCRdb table keeps only in-frame clones and is missing some. V, J and clone size derive from that table, while D and trimming were established from the DNA sequence. The sample has some 260,000 clones, around 80% seen once. Trimming stripped 5 bases from V and 2 bases from J, with 13 bases between. This CDR3 is 15 amino acids long. Germline V gene data show CDR1 as MDHEN and CDR2 as SYDVKM.

The source material was PBMCs or T cells enriched from blood (not recorded which). V and J are TRBV28 and TRBJ2-4; D possibly corresponds to TRBD1 (5 bases). The TCR comes from a man aged 30 to 45 with acute COVID-19. The CDR3 spells CASSKPDISKNIQYF. CDR3 sequence (DNA): TGTGCCAGCAGTAAACCGGACATTTCCAAAAACATTCAGTACTTC.